The present T cell receptor (beta chain) was sequenced within a study of shared clonotypes between healthy human individuals. Overall study results and limits: The sharing of roughly 5% of naive CD4 clonotypes was seen across a few donors. The donor pool, a small one, limited the genetic and exposure-history diversity represented. Naive subsets generally had larger estimated richness than memory subsets.

Turning to this clone: The antigen is undetermined.

Germline loops: CDR1 ENHRY, CDR2 SYGVKD. V gave up 2 bases and J gave up 10 bases, with 13 bases separating them. The CDR3 is 13 residues long. Recent acute infections and vaccinations were absent in the healthy HIV-negative adult donors. Sequenced by immunoSEQ multiplex PCR; TCRdb stores in-frame clones only, minus some. This sample has some 1.5 million clones; roughly 96% occur once, and the top ten carry roughly 1.2%. The sequence came from a man aged 25-45 years in good health. The chain carries TRBV10-3 and TRBJ2-3, with D unclear. What was sequenced was naive CD4+ T cells sorted from blood. Subset indicated: CD45RA+ positively selected. The CDR3 protein is CAISETLRDAQYF. CDR3 bases: TGTGCCATCAGTGAGACTTTACGAGACGCGCAGTATTTT.